Listed below are T cell receptor beta chains from one sample, sequenced in a study of human T cells and chemical hapten exposure. TCRdb analysed the RACE reads with MiXCR anew, one entry per CDR3 protein. The repertoire holds more than 100,000 distinct CDR3 sequences, with about 14% as singletons. The sequenced sample was whole blood, obtained in connection with sensitization to the hapten diphenylcyclopropenone (DPC). These receptors were obtained from a woman between 18 and 29 years old with alopecia areata. Some clones in this sample may be carry-over from other donors' samples. The CDR3 runs from the conserved cysteine through the conserved F or W. Fields, in order: clone size, D gene, V gene, J gene, CDR3 protein, CDR3 DNA. A D gene is named only where the DNA matches it firmly. For some rows the clone size is stated as once, few or many, or as a class when expanded; others skip it.

NA	TRBD2	TRBV10-3	TRBJ2-5	CAISDPGLELETQYF	TGTGCCATCAGTGACCCGGGACTAGAACTAGAGACCCAGTACTTC
NA	NA	TRBV6-1	TRBJ1-5	CASSEVSNQPQHF	TGTGCCAGCAGTGAAGTGAGCAATCAGCCCCAGCATTTT
NA	TRBD1	TRBV15	TRBJ1-1	CATSTQTGFSTEAFF	TGTGCCACCAGCACCCAGACAGGGTTTAGCACTGAAGCTTTCTTT
many	TRBD1	TRBV20-1	TRBJ1-2	CSARGDRDSLYGYTF	TGCAGTGCTAGAGGGGACAGGGACTCCCTCTATGGCTACACCTTC
NA	TRBD1	TRBV12-3/TRBV12-4	TRBJ2-3	CASSRRGQGSSDTQYF	TGTGCCAGCAGCCGCCGAGGACAGGGGAGCTCAGATACGCAGTATTTT
NA	TRBD2	TRBV12-3/TRBV12-4	TRBJ2-3	CASTPLGLAGITDTQYF	TGTGCCAGCACCCCCTTAGGGCTAGCGGGTATCACAGATACGCAGTATTTT
many	NA	TRBV12-3/TRBV12-4	TRBJ1-5	CASRETGWGDQPQHF	TGTGCCAGCAGGGAGACAGGATGGGGAGACCAGCCCCAGCATTTT
few	NA	TRBV29-1	TRBJ2-5	CSVLTGQETQYF	TGCAGCGTTTTGACAGGACAAGAGACCCAGTACTTC
few	TRBD1	TRBV18	TRBJ2-6	CASSPTQGASGANVLTF	TGTGCCAGCTCACCTACGCAGGGGGCCTCTGGGGCCAACGTCCTGACTTTC
NA	TRBD1	TRBV29-1	TRBJ1-5	CSVLDRANQPQHF	TGCAGCGTCTTGGACAGGGCAAATCAGCCCCAGCATTTT
NA	TRBD1	TRBV15	TRBJ1-2	CATSSRTGQAGYTF	TGTGCCACCAGCTCGCGGACAGGGCAGGCTGGCTACACCTTC
NA	NA	TRBV3-1	TRBJ2-3	CASSQEVLTGASTDTQYF	TGTGCCAGCAGCCAAGAGGTTTTGACAGGCGCTAGCACAGATACGCAGTATTTT
few	TRBD1	TRBV20-1	TRBJ1-1	CSAIRTGSHTEAFF	TGCAGTGCTATCAGGACAGGGAGTCATACTGAAGCTTTCTTT
NA	NA	TRBV20-1	TRBJ2-5	CSATPGGRAQETQYF	TGCAGTGCAACCCCGGGTGGCAGGGCTCAAGAGACCCAGTACTTC
NA	TRBD1	TRBV10-3	TRBJ2-7	CAISEWSGQGAFEQYF	TGTGCCATCAGTGAGTGGTCGGGACAGGGGGCTTTCGAGCAGTACTTC